The following is a T cell receptor beta chain sequence with its context. This clone was counted a single time. Its cognate antigen has yet to be identified. No clone much larger than this one lies a single base away; base qualities are absent. To prepare the library, the immunoSEQ multiplex PCR assay was applied. For the multiplex PCR, a mixture combining 60 forward primers for TCR Vbeta segments and 13 reverse primers for TCR Jbeta segments was used. Amplification of the CDR3 region of rearranged TCR beta genes was performed with a multiplex PCR assay on genomic DNA. The Illumina HiSeq System was used to sequence the amplified TCR beta libraries as 87-base-pair reads. Per the authors' processing: Across the roughly 670 repertoires, a later analysis counted tens of millions of unique TCR beta chains, about 10 million of which were shared by at least two donors. Raw reads were error-corrected and collapsed into unique sequences with a nearest-neighbor algorithm that merged closely related sequences to remove PCR and sequencing errors. V, D and J gene segments were assigned by aligning CDR3 sequences to IMGT reference sequences. Each retained sequence needed at least a six-nucleotide match to both a V gene segment and a J gene segment. A rearrangement was called productive if the CDR3 had no stop codons and remained in frame with V and J, and every other rearrangement was called non-productive. CDR3 was defined by IMGT convention, running from the second conserved V-encoded cysteine to the conserved J-encoded phenylalanine. In an earlier analysis of more than 550 of the donors, sequences lacking an unambiguous match to a single V gene segment were excluded. In an earlier analysis of a few hundred of the donors, a V segment was called functional when productive rearrangements were above 56.7%, and segregating when the standard deviation between donors exceeded 5%. A statistical classification framework was built to diagnose cytomegalovirus status from the catalog of TCR beta chain sequences. In a later analysis, TCR nucleotide sequences were compared against IMGT/GENE-DB human TR gene sequences so that V and J genes could be assigned. Using the TCRdist pipeline, a later analysis assigned CDR3 sequences along with most-parsimonious VDJ recombination scenarios. In a later analysis, every TCR beta chain was defined by the combination of its CDR3 amino acid sequence and its V-gene family, and reads without a unique V-gene family were dropped. In a later analysis, 450 to 600 highly shared, low-generation-probability nucleotide sequences were removed to address suspected cross-contamination and a sequencing artifact. For each public chain, a later analysis derived a clonal expansion index from normalized ranks of inferred template counts within each repertoire. Generation probabilities in a later analysis came from a VDJ recombination model fitted to out-of-frame rearrangements, and those results were checked against IGoR. In a later analysis, TCR-TCR, TCR-HLA and TCR-CMV co-occurrence was scored with hypergeometric tests, and a repertoire-size bias correction was applied to TCR pairs. In a later analysis, false discovery rates were estimated by permuting HLA or CMV assignments 20 times. In a later analysis, co-occurring TCRs were grouped using DBSCAN, with TCRdist sequence similarity added in when clustering inside HLA-allele-positive subsets. Repertoires with fewer than 30,000 or more than 120,000 public chains were left out of co-occurrence clustering, as were five repertoires with anomalous nucleotide sharing. Sourced from immuneACCESS, this table was stored by TCRdb with only in-frame sequences that have V and J called. A share of the clones is absent; for the studies checked, an unresolved V gene accounts for under half, and the remainder has no known explanation. Clone size and V and J calls were adopted from that table, with D and trimming inferred from the DNA. Across this sample there are more than 200,000 clones, with roughly 80% seen only once. The top ten constitute approximately 0.22% of the sample.

In total, approximately 610 healthy bone marrow donors made up the cohort. At the time of sampling, every cohort member was nominally healthy, though immune exposures that went unrecorded were likely present. The donor tested CMV seronegative, placing the donor among the approximately 360 seronegative members of the cohort. A peripheral blood sample was provided by each donor, and peripheral blood mononuclear cells were used for TCR beta sequencing. The Qiagen DNeasy Blood Extraction Kit was used to extract genomic DNA from the blood cell samples. The data stem from a study of cytomegalovirus exposure and HLA in healthy donors (TCRdb year 2017). For the wider study: An earlier analysis of some 600 of the donors reported approximately 260 Gb of sequence data and 117 million unique TCR beta sequences obtained from about 170 million T cells. Around 300 gigabases of sequencing data and tens of millions of unique TCR sequences were included in an early release covering 550 to 800 HLA-typed donors. Among the roughly 390 genotyped donors, about 85% belonged to the genetic ancestry cluster associated with self-reported Caucasian donors. The study aimed to test whether signatures of past pathogen exposure could be identified by cataloging public T cell receptors. The T cell repertoires of around 670 subjects were profiled by immunosequencing and related to cytomegalovirus serostatus. Along with the roughly 670-subject first cohort, a separate validation cohort of roughly 110 different subjects was used. To predict cytomegalovirus infection status, the study brought together high-throughput TCR immunosequencing, statistical association of individual TCRs with disease status, and machine learning. A later analysis re-analyzed previously published TCR beta repertoires from roughly 600 donors and added high-resolution HLA genotyping to study TCR occurrence patterns. Rather than using new phenotypic data, the later analysis identified candidate immune exposures from TCR beta sequences and from how often those sequences occurred across donors. An earlier analysis of 587 of the donors used high-throughput TCR beta sequencing to judge whether each TCR beta V gene segment behaved as functional or pseudogenic. Alongside the repertoire data, information on donor age, sex, ethnicity and CMV serostatus was compiled. Genome-wide SNP genotypes for about 60% of the roughly 670 donors were used in a later genetic analysis, which treated that subset as a discovery cohort. All discovery cohort repertoires had been generated on a single sequencing platform. Both class I and class II loci were covered by HLA typing, at four-digit resolution. The number of donors typed differed by locus, with 629-630 for A, B, C, DRB1 and DQB1, roughly 520 for DQA1, some 570 for DPA1, and some 450 for DPB1. Four or five DR-DQ haplotypes were handled as single units for association and clustering because linkage in the cohort was strong. On average, about 200,000 unique TCR beta nucleotide sequences were sequenced per donor among about 400 genotyped donors of the cohort, with 15% to 20% of those sequences being non-productive. Broad study findings and their caveats: The only immune exposure information available for the cohort was CMV serostatus. Because HLA typing was missing for some donors at each locus, association tests included only the typed subset. At a false discovery rate of 0.05, a later analysis linked roughly 17,000 TCR beta sequences to specific HLA alleles. In this cohort, only TCR beta chains were sequenced, and detectable features were limited by the absence of alpha or paired-chain data. Three of the identified cytomegalovirus-associated TCR beta chains were confirmed in vitro to be specific for cytomegalovirus antigens. A later genetic analysis associated a missense DCLRE1C variant with V-gene and J-gene trimming of TCR beta chains, and an independent cohort replicated the association. Roughly uniform sequencing depth across donors was assumed in presence/absence analyses, although this assumption may not hold. The sequencing pipeline was judged likely to have produced a cluster of highly shared sequence variants as a technical artifact. A later analysis found that HLA-associated TCR beta chains were more clonally expanded and had lower generation probabilities than equally common non-associated chains. Correlated functional status among segregating V segments might reflect linkage disequilibrium, but an unknown experimental factor could not be ruled out. Compared with the approximately 710-donor mean, donors in an Asian-associated ancestry cluster had fewer N-insertions in productive TCRs, according to a later genetic analysis. Because counts were too low, about 18 rarely observed V segments, including chromosome 9 orphons, were left out of the earlier analysis of 587 of the donors. The classifier was reported to diagnose cytomegalovirus status with high specificity and sensitivity in both the original cohort and the validation cohort. Because the 87-base-pair reads could not distinguish some IMGT-functional V segments, including TRBV6-2 and TRBV6-3, those segments were excluded. When HLA alleles, especially DR and DQ, strongly co-occurred, attributing TCR associations to individual alleles was difficult. In a later analysis, the rate of TCR association differed among HLA loci, with DRB1 alleles having the most associated TCRs and HLA-C alleles having the fewest. The study gave a list of some 150 TCR beta chains associated with cytomegalovirus. While some public TCRs were present in many individuals, most TCR sequences turned up only very rarely across donors. Several of the top co-occurrence clusters appeared to be linked to parvovirus B19, influenza, CMV and Epstein-Barr virus, according to a later analysis. A further reported finding was that TCR beta sequences accurately predicted the HLA-A and HLA-B alleles for most subjects in the first cohort. The authors suggested that the approach could potentially be generalized to other disease states and immunological phenotypes. In a later analysis, most CMV-associated TCR beta chains were found to appear HLA-restricted, with HLA associations seemingly driven largely by CMV exposure. In an earlier analysis of approximately 590 of the donors, most TCR beta V segments appeared in productive rearrangements about 90% or about 30% of the time, broadly matching IMGT annotations.

Taken from the germline V gene, the CDR1 and CDR2 loops are MNHEY and SVGAGI. Trimming at the junction amounts to 5 bases on V and 2 bases on J, and the germline ends lie 15 bases apart. Including cysteine and phenylalanine, the CDR3 has 15 amino acids. The CDR3 DNA has 45 bases and is translated from base 1. This TCR derives from a girl aged 2-10 years in good health and CMV-seronegative. This chain is built from TRBV6-5 and TRBJ1-2, with the D gene call left open. The sequencing sample was made of PBMCs. The sequenced DNA: TGTGCCAGCAGTAGCCCCCGGGAGGAGAACTATGGCTACACCTTC. It specifies CASSSPREENYGYTF.